The clone carrying this TCR beta chain was picked up a small number of times. What it recognizes is unknown. This CDR3 is also generated by other DNA sequences in the sample. The entry originates in a study of beta chain features in type 1 diabetes. Turning to the study itself: All samples combined gave 107,917,701 sorted cells for examination. Findings and limits, study-wide: Sequencing used cDNA, and cells with high TCR expression could therefore be over-represented. Unsettled here was the matter of whether HLA type influences TCRB rearrangement.

Sequenced material consisted of expressed TCRB transcripts (all of the isolated RNA was reverse transcribed). Sequencing used immunoSEQ multiplex PCR; TCRdb keeps in-frame clones, though not all of them. This sample has roughly 140,000 clones, with around 10% found just once. In germline, CDR1 is SGDLS, CDR2 YYNGEE. Trimming took 4 bases from V and 3 from J; bases not matched to a gene: 15. The length of the CDR3 is 17 residues. This clonotype originated in a man between 18 and 29 years old in good health. V and J are TRBV9 and TRBJ2-5; 7 positions agree with TRBD2. Sequencing used central memory CD4+ T cells from blood. The CDR3 DNA reads TGTGCCAGCAGCCCCGGGCGGGGGAGCGGGGTTAAAGAGACCCAGTACTTC. Translated: CASSPGRGSGVKETQYF.